The source of this T cell receptor beta chain is a study of spatial heterogeneity in lung cancer. Sample time point: sample taken at primary tumor resection. Samples were obtained from more than 70 donors, all untreated early-stage non-small cell lung cancer patients. At least ten counts were recorded for this clonotype. Antigen: not known. Trimming left V 7 bases short and J 5 bases short, with 15 bases between. The CDR3 contains 14 residues. TCRdb recomputed calls from the 5' RACE reads with MiXCR, one row per CDR3 protein. The data contain approximately 12,000 distinct CDR3 sequences, about an eighth of them singletons. The study's findings and limits: Expanded intratumoral alpha and beta TCR counts tracked tumor mutation counts.

The source of this sequence is a female donor with early-stage non-small cell lung cancer. Sample: lung tumor tissue, taken at surgery. The chain couples TRBV12-3 or TRBV12-4 to TRBJ2-1; D call uncertain. Here the CDR3 reads CASNLVGRNNEQFF. As DNA, the CDR3 is TGTGCCAGCAACCTTGTAGGGCGGAACAATGAGCAGTTCTTC.